The entry below gives a single T cell receptor (beta chain) sequence along with its context. The V end was cut by 4 bases, the J end by 5 bases, with 9 bases between. CDR3 length: 13 amino acids. CDR1 and CDR2 from the germline V gene are ENHRY and SYGVKD. Sequencing used immunoSEQ multiplex PCR; TCRdb keeps in-frame clones, though not all of them. This sample has hundreds of thousands of clones, with around 78% found just once. The data derive from a study of shared clonotypes between healthy human individuals. Material for sequencing was PBMCs. V is TRBV10-3 and J is TRBJ2-1, with a tentative D call TRBD2 (6 bases). The receptor comes from a woman aged 40-49 years in good health. Some clones in this sample may be carry-over from other donors' samples. CDR3 sequence (DNA): TGTGCCATCAGTGGGGGACTCGACAATGAGCAGTTCTTC. Its translation: CAISGGLDNEQFF.